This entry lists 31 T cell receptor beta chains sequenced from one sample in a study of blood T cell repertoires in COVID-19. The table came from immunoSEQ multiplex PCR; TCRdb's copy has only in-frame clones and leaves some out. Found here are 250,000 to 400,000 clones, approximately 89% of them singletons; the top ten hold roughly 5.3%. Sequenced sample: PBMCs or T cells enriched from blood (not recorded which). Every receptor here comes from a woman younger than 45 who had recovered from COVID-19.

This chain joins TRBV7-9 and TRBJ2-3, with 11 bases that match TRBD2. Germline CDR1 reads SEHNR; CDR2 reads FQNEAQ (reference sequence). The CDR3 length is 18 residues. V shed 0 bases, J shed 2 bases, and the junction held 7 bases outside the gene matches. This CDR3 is CASSLAWSLAGDTDTQYF. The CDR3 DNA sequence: TGTGCCAGCAGCTTAGCGTGGTCACTAGCGGGGGACACAGATACGCAGTATTTT.

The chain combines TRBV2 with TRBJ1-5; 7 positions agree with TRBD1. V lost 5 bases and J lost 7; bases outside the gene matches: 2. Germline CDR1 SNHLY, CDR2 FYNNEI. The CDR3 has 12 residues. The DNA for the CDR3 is TGTGCCAGCAGTAGGGACAGACAGCCCCAGCATTTT. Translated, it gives CASSRDRQPQHF.

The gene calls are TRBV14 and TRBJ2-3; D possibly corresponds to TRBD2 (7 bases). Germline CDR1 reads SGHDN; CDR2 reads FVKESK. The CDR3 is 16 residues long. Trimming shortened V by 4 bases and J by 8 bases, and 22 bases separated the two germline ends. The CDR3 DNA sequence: TGTGCCAGCAGCCCCACTCCACAGGGAACGGGGGGTACGCAGTATTTT. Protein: CASSPTPQGTGGTQYF.

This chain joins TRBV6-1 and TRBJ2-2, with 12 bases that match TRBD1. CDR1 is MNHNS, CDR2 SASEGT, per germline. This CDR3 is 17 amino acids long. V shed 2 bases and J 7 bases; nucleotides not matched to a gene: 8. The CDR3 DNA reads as TGTGCCAGCAGTGAAATGGGGACAGGGGGCTTTTACGGGGAGCTGTTTTTT. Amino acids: CASSEMGTGGFYGELFF.

The CDR3 nucleotides read TGTGCCTGGAGTCGGGGGTTCTCTGGAAACACCATATATTTT. It is translated as CAWSRGFSGNTIYF. The chain employs TRBV30 and TRBJ1-3; the D gene is possibly TRBD1 (5 bases). The germline V gene has CDR1 GTSNPN and CDR2 SVGIG (reference sequence). The CDR3 has 14 amino acids. The V and J ends lost 2 bases and 0 bases respectively, with 8 bases between them. Based on the CDR3 plus reference TRBV30 and TRBJ1-3, the full variable domain is SQTIHQWPATLVQPVGSPLSLECTVEGTSNPNLYWYRQAAGRGLQLLFYSVGIGQISSEVPQNLSASRPQDRQFILSSKKLLLSDSGFYLCAWSRGFSGNTIYFGEGSWLTVV.

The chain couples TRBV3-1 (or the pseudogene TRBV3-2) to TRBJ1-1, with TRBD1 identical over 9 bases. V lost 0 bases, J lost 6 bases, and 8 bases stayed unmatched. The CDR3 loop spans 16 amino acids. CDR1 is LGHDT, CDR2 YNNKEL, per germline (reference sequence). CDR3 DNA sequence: TGTGCCAGCAGCCAAGAAGATTGGACAGGGGTCCCTGAAGCTTTCTTT. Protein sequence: CASSQEDWTGVPEAFF.

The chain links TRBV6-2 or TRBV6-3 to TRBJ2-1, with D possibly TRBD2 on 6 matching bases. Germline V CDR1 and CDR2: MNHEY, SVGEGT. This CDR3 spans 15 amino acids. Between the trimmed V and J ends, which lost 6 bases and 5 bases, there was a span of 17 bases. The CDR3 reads CASSPGGAGNNEQFF. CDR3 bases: TGTGCCAGCAGCCCCGGAGGGGCAGGAAACAATGAGCAGTTCTTC.

The CDR3 DNA reads as TGTGCCAGCAGCTTAGGGGGCGGACCTGACTACGAGCAGTACTTC. It is translated as CASSLGGGPDYEQYF. The chain has TRBV11-3 and TRBJ2-7, with D perhaps matching TRBD1 (5 bases). Germline CDR1 reads SGHNT; CDR2 reads YENEEA. The V and J ends lost 1 base and 3 bases respectively, with 13 bases between them. CDR3 size: 15 residues.

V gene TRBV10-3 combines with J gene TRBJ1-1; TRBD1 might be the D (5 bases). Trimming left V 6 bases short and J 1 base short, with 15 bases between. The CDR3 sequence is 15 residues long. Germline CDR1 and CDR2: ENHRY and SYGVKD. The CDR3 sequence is CAIRPGLLENTEAFF. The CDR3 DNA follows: TGTGCCATCAGACCGGGACTCCTCGAGAACACTGAAGCTTTCTTT.

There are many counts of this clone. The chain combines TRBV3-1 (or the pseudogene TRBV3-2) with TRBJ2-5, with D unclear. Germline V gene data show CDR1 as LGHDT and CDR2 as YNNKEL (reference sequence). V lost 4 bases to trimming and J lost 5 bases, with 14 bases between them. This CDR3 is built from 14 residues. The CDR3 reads CASSLSSRRETQYF. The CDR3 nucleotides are TGTGCCAGCAGCCTATCTAGTCGGCGGGAGACCCAGTACTTC.

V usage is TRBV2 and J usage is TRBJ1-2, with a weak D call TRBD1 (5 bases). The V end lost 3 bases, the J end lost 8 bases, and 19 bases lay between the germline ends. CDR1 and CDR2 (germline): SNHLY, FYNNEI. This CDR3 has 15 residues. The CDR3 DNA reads TGTGCCAGCAGTGATGGGAGGACCGACAGAAACGGCTACACCTTC. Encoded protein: CASSDGRTDRNGYTF.

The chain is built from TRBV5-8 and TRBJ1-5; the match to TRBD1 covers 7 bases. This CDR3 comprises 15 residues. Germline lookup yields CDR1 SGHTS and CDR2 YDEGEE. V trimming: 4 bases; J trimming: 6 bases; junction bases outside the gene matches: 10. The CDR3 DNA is TGTGCCAGCAGCCCGGGACAGTCTTTAGCTCAGCCCCAGCATTTT. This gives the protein CASSPGQSLAQPQHF. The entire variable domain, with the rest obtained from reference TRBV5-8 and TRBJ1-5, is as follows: EAGVTQSPTHLIKTRGQQATLRCSPISGHTSVYWYQQALGLGLQFLLWYDEGEERNRGNFPPRFSGRQFPNYSSELNVNALELEDSALYLCASSPGQSLAQPQHFGDGTRLSIL.

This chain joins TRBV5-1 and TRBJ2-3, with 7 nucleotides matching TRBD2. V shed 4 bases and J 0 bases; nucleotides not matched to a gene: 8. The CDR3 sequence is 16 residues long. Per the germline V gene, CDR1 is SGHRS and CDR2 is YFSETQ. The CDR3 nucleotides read TGCGCCAGCAGCGTCGGGGGGTCCCCTAGCACAGATACGCAGTATTTT. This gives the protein CASSVGGSPSTDTQYF.

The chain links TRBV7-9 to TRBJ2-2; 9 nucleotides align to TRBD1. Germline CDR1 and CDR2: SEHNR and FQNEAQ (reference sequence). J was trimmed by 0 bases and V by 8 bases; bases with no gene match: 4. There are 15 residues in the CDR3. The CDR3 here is CASSDRGANTGELFF. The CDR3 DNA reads TGTGCCAGCTCCGACAGGGGGGCGAACACCGGGGAGCTGTTTTTT.

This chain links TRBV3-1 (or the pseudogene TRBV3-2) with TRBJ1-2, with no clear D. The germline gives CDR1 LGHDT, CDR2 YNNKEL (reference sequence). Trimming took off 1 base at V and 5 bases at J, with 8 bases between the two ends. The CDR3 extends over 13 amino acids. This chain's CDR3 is CASSQARGYGYTF. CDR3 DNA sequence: TGTGCCAGCAGCCAAGCAAGAGGATATGGCTACACCTTC.

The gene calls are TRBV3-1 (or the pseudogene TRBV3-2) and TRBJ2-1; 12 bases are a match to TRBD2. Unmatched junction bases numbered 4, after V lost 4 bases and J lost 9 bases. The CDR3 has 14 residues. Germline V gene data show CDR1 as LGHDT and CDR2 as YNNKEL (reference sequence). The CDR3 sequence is CASSRSTSGGEQFF. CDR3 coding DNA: TGTGCCAGCAGCCGGTCGACTAGCGGGGGTGAGCAGTTCTTC.

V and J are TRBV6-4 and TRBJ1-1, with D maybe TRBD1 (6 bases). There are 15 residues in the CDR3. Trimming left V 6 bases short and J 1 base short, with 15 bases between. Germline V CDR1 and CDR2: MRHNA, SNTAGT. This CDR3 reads CASRPRGGWNTEAFF. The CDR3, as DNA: TGTGCCAGCAGACCGCGGGGGGGCTGGAACACTGAAGCTTTCTTT.

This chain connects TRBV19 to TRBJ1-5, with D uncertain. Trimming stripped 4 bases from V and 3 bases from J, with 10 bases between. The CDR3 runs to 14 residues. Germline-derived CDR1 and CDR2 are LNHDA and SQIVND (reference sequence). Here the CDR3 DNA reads TGTGCCAGTAGTAAAGGCGGAGACAATCAGCCCCAGCATTTT. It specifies CASSKGGDNQPQHF.

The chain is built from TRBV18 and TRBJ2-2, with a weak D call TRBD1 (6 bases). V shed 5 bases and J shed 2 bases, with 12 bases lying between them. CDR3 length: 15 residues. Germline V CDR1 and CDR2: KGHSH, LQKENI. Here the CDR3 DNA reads TGTGCCAGCTCAAGACAGGAGACCAACACCGGGGAGCTGTTTTTT. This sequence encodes CASSRQETNTGELFF.

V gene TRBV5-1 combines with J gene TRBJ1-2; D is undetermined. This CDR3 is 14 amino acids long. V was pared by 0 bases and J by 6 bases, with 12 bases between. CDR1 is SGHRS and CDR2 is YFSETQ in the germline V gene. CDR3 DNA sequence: TGCGCCAGCAGCTTGGGGCGGTCCATGGATGGCTACACCTTC. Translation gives CASSLGRSMDGYTF.

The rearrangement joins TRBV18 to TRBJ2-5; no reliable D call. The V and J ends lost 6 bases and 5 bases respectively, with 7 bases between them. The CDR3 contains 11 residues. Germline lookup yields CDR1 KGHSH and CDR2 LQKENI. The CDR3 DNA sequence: TGTGCCAGCTCCCGAGAGGAGACCCAGTACTTC. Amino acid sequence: CASSREETQYF.

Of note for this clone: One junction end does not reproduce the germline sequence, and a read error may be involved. In DNA form, the CDR3 reads TGTGCCAGCAGTTATTGGACAGAGACGCAGTATTTT. Translating gives CASSYWTETQYF. This chain connects TRBV28 to TRBJ2-3; weak D call: TRBD1 (6 bases). CDR1 and CDR2 from the germline V gene are MDHEN and SYDVKM. There are 12 residues in the CDR3.

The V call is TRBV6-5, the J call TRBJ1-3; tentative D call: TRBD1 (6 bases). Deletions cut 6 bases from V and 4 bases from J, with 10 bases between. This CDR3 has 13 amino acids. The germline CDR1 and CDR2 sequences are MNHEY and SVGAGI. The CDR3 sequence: CASRGGLGNTIYF. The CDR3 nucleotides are TGTGCCAGCAGGGGGGGGCTGGGAAACACCATATATTTT.

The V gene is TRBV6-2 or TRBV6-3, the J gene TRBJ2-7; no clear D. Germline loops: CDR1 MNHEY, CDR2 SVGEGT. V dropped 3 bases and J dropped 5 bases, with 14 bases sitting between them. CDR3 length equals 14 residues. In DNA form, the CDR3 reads TGTGCCAGCAGTTATTCCTCCCTCCCCCACGAGCAGTACTTC. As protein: CASSYSSLPHEQYF.

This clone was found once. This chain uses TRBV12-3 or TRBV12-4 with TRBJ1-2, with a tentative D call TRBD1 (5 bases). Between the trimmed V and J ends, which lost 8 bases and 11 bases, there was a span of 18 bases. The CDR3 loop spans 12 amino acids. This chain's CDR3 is CASGGEAWGYTF. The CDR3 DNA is TGTGCCAGCGGGGGGGAGGCCTGGGGTTACACCTTC.

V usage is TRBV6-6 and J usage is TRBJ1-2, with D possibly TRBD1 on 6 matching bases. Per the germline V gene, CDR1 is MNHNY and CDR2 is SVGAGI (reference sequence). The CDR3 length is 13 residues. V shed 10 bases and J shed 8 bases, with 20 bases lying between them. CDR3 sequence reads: CATQDLRGIGYTF. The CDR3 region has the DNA TGTGCCACCCAAGATCTAAGGGGGATCGGCTACACCTTC.

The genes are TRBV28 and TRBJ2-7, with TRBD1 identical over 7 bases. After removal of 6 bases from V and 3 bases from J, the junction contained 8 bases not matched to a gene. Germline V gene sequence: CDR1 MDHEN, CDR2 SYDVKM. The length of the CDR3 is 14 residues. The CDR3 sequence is CASRKQGFSYEQYF. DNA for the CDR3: TGTGCCAGCAGAAAACAGGGGTTTAGCTACGAGCAGTACTTC.

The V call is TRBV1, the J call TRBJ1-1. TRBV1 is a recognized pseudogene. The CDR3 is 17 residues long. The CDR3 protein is CTSSQDNRARVNTEAFF. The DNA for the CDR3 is TGCACCAGCAGCCAAGATAATAGGGCGCGGGTGAACACTGAAGCTTTCTTT.

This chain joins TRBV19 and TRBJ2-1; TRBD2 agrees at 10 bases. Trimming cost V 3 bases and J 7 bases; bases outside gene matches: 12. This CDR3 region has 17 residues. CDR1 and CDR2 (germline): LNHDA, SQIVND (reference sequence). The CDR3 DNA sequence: TGTGCCAGTAGTATCGGAACCCCTAGCGGGGGCACGAATGAGCAGTTCTTC. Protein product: CASSIGTPSGGTNEQFF.

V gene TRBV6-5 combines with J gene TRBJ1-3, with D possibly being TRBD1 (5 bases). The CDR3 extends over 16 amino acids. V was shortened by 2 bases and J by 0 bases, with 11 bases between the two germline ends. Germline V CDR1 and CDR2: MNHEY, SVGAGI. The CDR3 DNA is TGTGCCAGCAGTTACCAGGGCAGGAGCTCTGGAAACACCATATATTTT. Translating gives CASSYQGRSSGNTIYF.

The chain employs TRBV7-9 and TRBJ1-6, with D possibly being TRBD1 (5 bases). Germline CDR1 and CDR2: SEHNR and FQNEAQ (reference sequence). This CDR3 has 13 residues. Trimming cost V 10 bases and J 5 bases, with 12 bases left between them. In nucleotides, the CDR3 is TGTGCCACCACCCAGGGCAATAATTCACCCCTCCACTTT. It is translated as CATTQGNNSPLHF.